Presented here are 27 T cell receptor beta chains from one specimen sequenced in a study of vaccination effects on CD4 cells after COVID-19. Pools of viral peptides were used by the ViraFEST assay to expand antigen-specific CD4+ T cells ahead of sequencing. Following culture for under 12 days, CD4+ T cells were isolated. Participants got two doses of BNT162b2 or mRNA-1273 vaccine. These TCRs' antigens remain unknown. TCRdb's copy holds only in-frame clones and misses some; the assay was immunoSEQ multiplex PCR. The data show over 50,000 clones, less than 80% seen once. Material: CD4+ T cells from PBMCs cultured with HCoV-229E spike peptides, obtained after COVID-19 vaccination. The receptors here all came from a human donor who received a COVID-19 vaccine.

The chain employs TRBV2 and TRBJ1-2, with a weak D call TRBD1 (5 bases). Germline lookup yields CDR1 SNHLY and CDR2 FYNNEI. The V end lost 3 bases, the J end lost 3 bases, and 14 bases lay between the germline ends. The CDR3 contains 15 residues. Written as DNA, the CDR3 is TGTGCCAGCAGTGATGGGGGGGGAGTATACTATGGCTACACCTTC. Translating it yields CASSDGGGVYYGYTF.

The chain uses TRBV24-1 and TRBJ2-3; TRBD2 matches 7 bases. Trimming took 0 bases from V and 5 from J; bases not matched to a gene: 4. Germline lookup yields CDR1 KGHDR and CDR2 SFDVKD. This CDR3 is 15 amino acids long. The CDR3 spells CATSDLLGGGDTQYF. Here the CDR3 DNA reads TGTGCCACCAGTGATTTGCTGGGGGGGGGAGATACGCAGTATTTT.

The V and J genes are TRBV5-1 and TRBJ2-2; 8 bases match TRBD2. Trimming removed 4 bases from V and 0 bases from J; junction bases left unmatched: 8. Germline loops: CDR1 SGHRS, CDR2 YFSETQ. There are 17 residues in the CDR3. As DNA, the CDR3 is TGCGCCAGCAGCCTCACCTTGCGGGGGGCGAACACCGGGGAGCTGTTTTTT. Translating gives CASSLTLRGANTGELFF.

The V and J genes are TRBV5-6 and TRBJ1-3, with D maybe TRBD1 (5 bases). Germline loops: CDR1 SGHDT, CDR2 YYEEEE. The CDR3 consists of 15 residues. V was shortened by 0 bases and J by 4 bases, with 11 bases between the two germline ends. CDR3 nucleotides: TGTGCCAGCAGCTTGGGGCGGGGACCCGGAAACACCATATATTTT. Translated: CASSLGRGPGNTIYF.

This clone was detected a few times. The chain uses TRBV5-1 and TRBJ2-7; 10 bases agree with TRBD2. Per the germline V gene, CDR1 is SGHRS and CDR2 is YFSETQ. The CDR3 runs to 14 residues. The J segment lost 6 bases and the V segment lost 3 bases, leaving 6 bases of the junction unmatched. DNA for the CDR3: TGCGCCAGCAGCTCCGATAGCGGGGGGTCCGAGCAGTACGTC. This encodes CASSSDSGGSEQYV.

This clone was observed a handful of times. The genes are TRBV9 and TRBJ1-6, with unresolved D. The V and J ends lost 6 bases and 7 bases respectively, with 8 bases between them. Germline V gene lookup returns CDR1 SGDLS and CDR2 YYNGEE. This CDR3 region has 12 residues. CDR3 nucleotides: TGTGCCAGCAACCAAGTAAATTCACCCCTCCACTTT. This translates into CASNQVNSPLHF.

The chain combines TRBV30 with TRBJ2-7; 12 bases map to TRBD2. The CDR3 runs 15 residues. Trimming at V came to 2 bases and at J to 0 bases, leaving 2 bases not matched to a gene. In germline, CDR1 is GTSNPN, CDR2 SVGIG (reference sequence). The CDR3 loop reads CAWSTSGGPSYEQYV. CDR3 nucleotides: TGTGCCTGGAGTACTAGCGGGGGGCCCTCCTACGAGCAGTACGTC.

V gene TRBV6-5 combines with J gene TRBJ1-2; 9 positions agree with TRBD1. The CDR3 is made up of 14 amino acids. V lost 10 bases to trimming and J lost 2 bases; unmatched junction nucleotides: 8. Germline V CDR1 and CDR2: MNHEY, SVGAGI. CDR3 sequence reads: CATQPGQGNYGYTF. CDR3 DNA sequence: TGTGCCACCCAACCCGGACAGGGGAACTATGGCTACACCTTC.

This rearrangement joins TRBV7-6 to TRBJ2-7; D is unresolved. In germline, CDR1 is SGHVS, CDR2 FNYEAQ. There are 15 residues in the CDR3. V was pared by 1 base and J by 1 base, with 11 bases between. The CDR3, as DNA: TGTGCCAGCAGCTTAGTTCCAGGTGAATCCTACGAGCAGTACGTC. Translated: CASSLVPGESYEQYV.

The rearrangement links TRBV7-3 to TRBJ2-3, with 9 bases identical to TRBD2. The germline V gene encodes CDR1 SGHTA and CDR2 FQGTGA. The CDR3 consists of 15 residues. Losses at the gene ends were 1 base for V and 1 base for J; bases not matched to a gene: 0. CDR3 DNA: TGTGCCAGCAGCTTAATAGCGGGAGGCACAGATACGCAGTATTTT. This sequence encodes CASSLIAGGTDTQYF.

This clone came up once. The rearrangement uses TRBV28 and TRBJ2-1; 7 bases are shared with TRBD2. This CDR3 spans 15 amino acids. V was clipped by 7 bases and J by 6 bases; unmatched bases: 12. CDR1 MDHEN and CDR2 SYDVKM come from the germline V gene. CDR3 protein: CASNSWTRSGNEQFF. CDR3 DNA sequence: TGTGCCAGCAACTCGTGGACTAGATCCGGCAATGAGCAGTTCTTC.

In DNA, the CDR3 is TGTGCCAGCAGCTTTCGGACAGGGGGAAACATTCAGTACTTC. This translates into CASSFRTGGNIQYF. V and J are TRBV7-2 and TRBJ2-4; TRBD1 matches at 10 bases. Trimming took 3 bases from V and 6 from J; bases not matched to a gene: 2. The CDR3 loop spans 14 amino acids. Germline CDR1 SGHTA, CDR2 FQGNSA. The whole variable domain, remainder taken from reference TRBV7-2 and TRBJ2-4, is GAGVSQSPSNKVTEKGKDVELRCDPISGHTALYWYRQSLGQGLEFLIYFQGNSAPDKSGLPSDRFSAERTGGSVSTLTIQRTQQEDSAVYLCASSFRTGGNIQYFGAGTRLSVL.

This clone has more than one count but fewer than ten. The same CDR3 can be traced to other DNA sequences in this sample. The rearrangement links TRBV7-2 to TRBJ1-2; D gene ambiguous. The germline V and J ends were trimmed by 1 base and 2 bases, with 5 bases remaining between them. The length of the CDR3 is 13 residues. CDR1 is SGHTA, CDR2 FQGNSA, per germline. The CDR3 DNA reads as TGTGCCAGCAGCTTAGGGGGAAACTATGGCTACACCTTC. It is translated as CASSLGGNYGYTF.

The table lists this clone with a few counts. DNA for the CDR3: TGCGCCAGCAGCTCTTCCCGGGGGGACCAAGGTAATGAGCAGTTCTTC. Translating gives CASSSSRGDQGNEQFF. The chain combines TRBV4-3 with TRBJ2-1, with TRBD2 matching over 7 bases. V was pared by 5 bases and J by 7 bases, with 14 bases of the junction left unmatched. The CDR3 spans 16 residues. Per germline, CDR1 LGHNA and CDR2 YSLEER.

This chain connects TRBV6-4 to TRBJ2-3, with 9 positions matching TRBD1. V gave up 7 bases and J gave up 6 bases; unmatched junction bases: 8. The CDR3 extends over 14 amino acids. CDR1 is MRHNA, CDR2 SNTAGT, per germline. The chain's CDR3 is CASKEQGASDTQYF. CDR3 nucleotides: TGTGCCAGCAAGGAACAGGGGGCTTCGGATACGCAGTATTTT.

This clone showed up just once. V is TRBV12-3 or TRBV12-4 and J is TRBJ1-2, with unresolved D. The CDR3 totals 12 residues. Trimming took off 8 bases at V and 0 bases at J, with 7 bases between the two ends. The CDR3 here is CASSQSNYGYTF. CDR3 DNA: TGTGCCAGCTCACAGTCTAACTATGGCTACACCTTC.

The genes are TRBV5-8 and TRBJ2-2; D tentatively fits TRBD1 or TRBD2 (5 bases each). Germline assignment: CDR1 SGHTS and CDR2 YDEGEE. V lost 1 base and J lost 7, with 11 bases in between. The CDR3 is 14 residues long. CDR3 sequence reads: CASSLLWGNGELFF. The CDR3 region has the DNA TGTGCCAGCAGCTTGTTGTGGGGGAACGGGGAGCTGTTTTTT.

The chain has TRBV27 and TRBJ2-5, with D perhaps matching TRBD2 (7 bases). V was cut by 0 bases and J by 4 bases, with 12 bases left in between. Germline loops: CDR1 MNHEY, CDR2 SMNVEV (reference sequence). The length of the CDR3 is 15 residues. CDR3 sequence reads: CASSLSRGGPETQYF. Written as DNA, the CDR3 is TGTGCCAGCAGTTTATCAAGGGGGGGGCCAGAGACCCAGTACTTC.

This chain joins TRBV6-2 or TRBV6-3 and TRBJ2-7; D remains ambiguous. The V end was cut by 5 bases, the J end by 4 bases, with 6 bases between. The CDR3 loop spans 11 amino acids. Germline CDR1 MNHEY, CDR2 SVGEGT. CDR3 bases: TGTGCCAGCAGTAGCAGATACGAGCAGTACGTC. This encodes CASSSRYEQYV.

This sequence joins TRBV7-8 and TRBJ2-3; 7 bases line up with TRBD1. With 2 bases clipped from V and 7 bases from J, the junction kept 12 bases outside the gene matches. Germline-derived CDR1 and CDR2 are SGHVS and FQNEAQ. This CDR3 is 16 amino acids long. CDR3 sequence (DNA): TGTGCCAGCAGCTTATTAACAGGGGCCGTTGCTTATACGCAGTATTTT. Its protein is CASSLLTGAVAYTQYF.

The V gene is TRBV18, the J gene TRBJ1-1; 10 nucleotides align to TRBD1. V gave up 3 bases and J gave up 1 base; unmatched junction bases: 5. Germline values: CDR1 KGHSH, CDR2 LQKENI. The CDR3 runs 16 residues. DNA of the CDR3: TGTGCCAGCTCACCGTTGACAGGGGGCGAGAACACTGAAGCTTTCTTT. Amino acid sequence: CASSPLTGGENTEAFF. Filled out from reference TRBV18 and TRBJ1-1, the complete variable domain reads NAGVMQNPRHLVRRRGQEARLRCSPMKGHSHVYWYRQLPEEGLKFMVYLQKENIIDESGMPKERFSAEFPKEGPSILRIQQVVRGDSAAYFCASSPLTGGENTEAFFGQGTRLTVV.

This chain joins TRBV6-6 and TRBJ2-7, with TRBD1 identical over 8 bases. Trimming at V came to 2 bases and at J to 2 bases, leaving 2 bases not matched to a gene. Germline CDR1 and CDR2: MNHNY and SVGAGI (reference sequence). The CDR3 loop spans 14 amino acids. CDR3 amino acids: CASSYQGAPYEQYV. As DNA, the CDR3 is TGTGCCAGCAGTTACCAGGGGGCCCCCTACGAGCAGTACGTC.

The chain uses TRBV28 and TRBJ2-4; the match to TRBD2 covers 7 bases. After removal of 7 bases from V and 0 bases from J, the junction contained 3 bases not matched to a gene. Germline lookup yields CDR1 MDHEN and CDR2 SYDVKM. This CDR3 has 14 amino acids. CDR3 nucleotide sequence: TGTGCCAGCAAGGGCGGGGGAGCCAAAAACATTCAGTACTTC. Translating it yields CASKGGGAKNIQYF.

This sequence joins TRBV9 and TRBJ2-2; D gene ambiguous. CDR1 and CDR2 from the germline V gene are SGDLS and YYNGEE. Trimming left V 0 bases short and J 0 bases short, with 6 bases between. The CDR3 consists of 15 residues. CDR3 coding DNA: TGTGCCAGCAGCGTAGGGACGGCGAACACCGGGGAGCTGTTTTTT. Amino acids: CASSVGTANTGELFF.

The chain employs TRBV4-1 and TRBJ2-5; D call uncertain. In germline, CDR1 is MGHRA, CDR2 YSYEKL. The CDR3 loop spans 14 amino acids. V was shortened by 3 bases and J by 2 bases, with 10 bases between the two germline ends. CDR3 bases: TGCGCCAGCAGCCAGGAGCGAGAACAAGAGACCCAGTACTTC. Translation: CASSQEREQETQYF.

The chain is built from TRBV9 and TRBJ2-3; possibly TRBD1 for D (6 bases). The germline V and J ends were trimmed by 4 bases and 4 bases, with 19 bases remaining between them. CDR3 length: 16 amino acids. The germline V gene has CDR1 SGDLS and CDR2 YYNGEE. The CDR3 reads CASSPGGGPPADTQYF. The CDR3 DNA follows: TGTGCCAGCAGCCCGGGTGGGGGCCCGCCGGCAGATACGCAGTATTTT.

The sample holds a few counts of this clone. This sequence joins TRBV5-1 and TRBJ1-1; TRBD1 matches 9 bases. Trimming cost V 5 bases and J 8 bases; bases outside gene matches: 4. CDR1 is SGHRS and CDR2 is YFSETQ in the germline V gene. This CDR3 contains 12 residues. The CDR3 sequence: CASRRTGGEAFF. The CDR3 nucleotides are TGCGCCAGCAGACGTACAGGGGGCGAAGCTTTCTTT.